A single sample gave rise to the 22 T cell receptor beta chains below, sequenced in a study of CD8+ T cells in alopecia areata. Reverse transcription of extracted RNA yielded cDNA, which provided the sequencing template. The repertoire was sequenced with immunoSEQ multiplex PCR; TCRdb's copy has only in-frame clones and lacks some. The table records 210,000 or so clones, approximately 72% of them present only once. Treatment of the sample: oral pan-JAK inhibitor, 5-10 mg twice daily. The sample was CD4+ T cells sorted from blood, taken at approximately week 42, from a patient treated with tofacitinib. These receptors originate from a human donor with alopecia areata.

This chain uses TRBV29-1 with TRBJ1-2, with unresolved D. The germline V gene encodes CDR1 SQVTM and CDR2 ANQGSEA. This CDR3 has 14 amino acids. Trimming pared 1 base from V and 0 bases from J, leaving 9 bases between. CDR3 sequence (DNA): TGCAGCGTTGAAGGGGCCCTTCCTAACTATGGCTACACCTTC. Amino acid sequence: CSVEGALPNYGYTF.

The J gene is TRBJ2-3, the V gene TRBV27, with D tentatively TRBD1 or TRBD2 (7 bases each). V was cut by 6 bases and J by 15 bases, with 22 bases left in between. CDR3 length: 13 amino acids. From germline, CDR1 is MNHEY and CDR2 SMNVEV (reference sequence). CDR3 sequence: CASSPTLQGRGYF. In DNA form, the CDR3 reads TGTGCCAGCAGCCCAACCTTACAGGGGAGGGGATATTTT.

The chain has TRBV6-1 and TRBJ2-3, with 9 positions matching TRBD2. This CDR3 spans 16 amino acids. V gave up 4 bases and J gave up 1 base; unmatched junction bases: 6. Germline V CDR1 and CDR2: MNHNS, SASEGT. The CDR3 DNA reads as TGTGCCAGCAGTGCCCAAGCGGGGGGAGGCACAGATACGCAGTATTTT. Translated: CASSAQAGGGTDTQYF.

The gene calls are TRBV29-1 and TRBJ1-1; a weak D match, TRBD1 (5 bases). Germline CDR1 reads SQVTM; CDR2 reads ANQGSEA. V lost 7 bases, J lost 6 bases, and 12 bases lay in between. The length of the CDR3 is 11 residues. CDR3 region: CSGGSSAEAFF. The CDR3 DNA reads TGCAGCGGGGGGTCTTCCGCTGAAGCTTTCTTT.

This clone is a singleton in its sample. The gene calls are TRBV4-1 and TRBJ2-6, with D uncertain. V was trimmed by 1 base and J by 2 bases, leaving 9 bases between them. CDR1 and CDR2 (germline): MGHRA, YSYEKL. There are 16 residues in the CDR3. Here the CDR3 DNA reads TGCGCCAGCAGCCAAGGGCGTGGAGCTGGGGCCAACGTCCTGACTTTC. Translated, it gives CASSQGRGAGANVLTF.

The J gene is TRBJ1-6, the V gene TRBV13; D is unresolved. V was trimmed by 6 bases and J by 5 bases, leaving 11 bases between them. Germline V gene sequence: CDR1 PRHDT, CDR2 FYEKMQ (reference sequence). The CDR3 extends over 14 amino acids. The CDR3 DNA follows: TGTGCCAGCAGTTGGAGGGCAAATAATTCACCCCTCCACTTT. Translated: CASSWRANNSPLHF.

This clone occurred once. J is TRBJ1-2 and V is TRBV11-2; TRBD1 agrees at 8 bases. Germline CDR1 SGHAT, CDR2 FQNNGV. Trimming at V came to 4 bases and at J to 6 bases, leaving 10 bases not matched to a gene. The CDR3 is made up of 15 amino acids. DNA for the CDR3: TGTGCCAGCAGCTCGTTAGGACAGGGCATGGATGGCTACACCTTC. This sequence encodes CASSSLGQGMDGYTF.

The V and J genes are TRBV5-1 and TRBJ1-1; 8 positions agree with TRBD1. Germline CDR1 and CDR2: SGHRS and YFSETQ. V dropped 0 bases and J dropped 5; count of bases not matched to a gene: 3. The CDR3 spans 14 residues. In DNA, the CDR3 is TGCGCCAGCAGCTTGGGACAGGGGAGGACTGAAGCTTTCTTT. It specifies CASSLGQGRTEAFF. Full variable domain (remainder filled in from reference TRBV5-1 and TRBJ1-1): KAGVTQTPRYLIKTRGQQVTLSCSPISGHRSVSWYQQTPGQGLQFLFEYFSETQRNKGNFPGRFSGRQFSNSRSEMNVSTLELGDSALYLCASSLGQGRTEAFFGQGTRLTVV.

CDR3 sequence reads: CATRLKGSYEQYF. CDR3 in DNA: TGTGCCACCCGCCTTAAGGGTTCCTACGAGCAGTACTTC. The chain carries TRBV27 and TRBJ2-7, with no clear D. This CDR3 comprises 13 residues. The germline gives CDR1 MNHEY, CDR2 SMNVEV (reference sequence). The ends were cut back, 10 bases at V and 1 base at J, with 14 bases in the middle.

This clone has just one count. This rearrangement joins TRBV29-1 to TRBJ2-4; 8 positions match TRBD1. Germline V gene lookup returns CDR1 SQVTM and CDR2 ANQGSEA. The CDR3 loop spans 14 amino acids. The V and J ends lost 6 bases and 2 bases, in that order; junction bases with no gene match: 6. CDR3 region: CSVADRGTKNIQYF. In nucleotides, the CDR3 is TGCAGCGTAGCAGACAGGGGTACCAAAAACATTCAGTACTTC.

In nucleotides, the CDR3 is TGTGCCAGCAGTTCTACGACTAGTCACGAGCAGTACTTC. It codes for CASSSTTSHEQYF. This chain connects TRBV7-7 to TRBJ2-7; D perhaps matches TRBD2 (6 bases). Deletions cut 6 bases from V and 5 bases from J, with 14 bases between. The CDR3 extends over 13 amino acids. CDR1 and CDR2 (germline): SSHAT, FNYEAQ (reference sequence).

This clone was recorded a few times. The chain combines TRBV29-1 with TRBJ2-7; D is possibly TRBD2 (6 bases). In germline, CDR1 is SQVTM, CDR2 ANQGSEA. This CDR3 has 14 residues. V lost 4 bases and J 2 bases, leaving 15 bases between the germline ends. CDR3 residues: CSVVFAEGTYEQYF. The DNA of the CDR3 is TGCAGCGTTGTATTTGCGGAGGGTACCTACGAGCAGTACTTC.

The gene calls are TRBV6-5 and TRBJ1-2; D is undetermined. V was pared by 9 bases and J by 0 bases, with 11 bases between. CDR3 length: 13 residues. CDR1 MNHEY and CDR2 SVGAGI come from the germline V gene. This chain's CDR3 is CASRVKANYGYTF. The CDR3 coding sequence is TGTGCCAGTCGAGTGAAAGCTAACTATGGCTACACCTTC.

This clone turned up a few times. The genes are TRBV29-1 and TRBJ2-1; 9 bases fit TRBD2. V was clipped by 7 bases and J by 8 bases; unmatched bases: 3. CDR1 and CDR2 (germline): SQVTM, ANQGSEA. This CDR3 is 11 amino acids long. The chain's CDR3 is CSARLADEQFF. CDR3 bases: TGCAGCGCCAGACTAGCGGATGAGCAGTTCTTC.

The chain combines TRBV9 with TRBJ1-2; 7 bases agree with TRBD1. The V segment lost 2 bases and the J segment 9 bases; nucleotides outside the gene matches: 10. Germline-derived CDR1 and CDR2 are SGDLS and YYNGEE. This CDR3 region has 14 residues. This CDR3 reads CASSVNGDSKSYTF. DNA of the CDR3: TGTGCCAGCAGCGTGAATGGGGACAGTAAAAGCTACACCTTC.

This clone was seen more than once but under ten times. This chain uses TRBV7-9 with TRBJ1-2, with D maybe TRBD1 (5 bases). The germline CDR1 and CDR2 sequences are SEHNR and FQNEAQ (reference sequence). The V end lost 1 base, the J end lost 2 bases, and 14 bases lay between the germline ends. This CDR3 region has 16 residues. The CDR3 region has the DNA TGTGCCAGCAGCTTAGATGGGGCAGATCGAAACTATGGCTACACCTTC. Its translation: CASSLDGADRNYGYTF.

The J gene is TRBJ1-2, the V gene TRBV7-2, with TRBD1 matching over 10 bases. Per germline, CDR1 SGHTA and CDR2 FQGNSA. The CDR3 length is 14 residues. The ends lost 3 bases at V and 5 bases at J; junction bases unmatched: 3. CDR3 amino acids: CASSLDRGLYGYTF. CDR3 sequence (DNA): TGTGCCAGCAGCTTGGACAGGGGGTTGTATGGCTACACCTTC.

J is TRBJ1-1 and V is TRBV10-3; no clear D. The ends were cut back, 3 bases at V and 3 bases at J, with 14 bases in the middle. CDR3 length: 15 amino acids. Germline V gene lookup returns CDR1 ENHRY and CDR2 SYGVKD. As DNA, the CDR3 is TGTGCCATCAGTGAAGGAGGACCCGGGGACACTGAAGCTTTCTTT. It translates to CAISEGGPGDTEAFF.

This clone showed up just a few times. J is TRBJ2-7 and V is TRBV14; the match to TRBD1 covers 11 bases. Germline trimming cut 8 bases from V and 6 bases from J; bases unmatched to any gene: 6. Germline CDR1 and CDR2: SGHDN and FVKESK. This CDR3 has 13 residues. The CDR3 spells CASQGQGAREQYF. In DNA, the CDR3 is TGTGCCAGCCAAGGACAGGGGGCACGCGAGCAGTACTTC.

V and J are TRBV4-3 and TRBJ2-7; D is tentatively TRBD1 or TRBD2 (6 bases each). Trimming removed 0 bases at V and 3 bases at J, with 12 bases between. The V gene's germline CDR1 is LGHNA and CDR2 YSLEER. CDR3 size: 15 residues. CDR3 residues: CASSQDAAGHYEQYF. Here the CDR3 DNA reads TGCGCCAGCAGCCAAGACGCGGCGGGACACTACGAGCAGTACTTC.

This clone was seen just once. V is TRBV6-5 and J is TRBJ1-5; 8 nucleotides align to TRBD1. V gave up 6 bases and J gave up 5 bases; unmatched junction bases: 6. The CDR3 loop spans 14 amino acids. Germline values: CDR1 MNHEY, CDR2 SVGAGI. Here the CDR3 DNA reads TGTGCCAGCAGACGGACAGGGTTTGATCAGCCCCAGCATTTT. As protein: CASRRTGFDQPQHF.

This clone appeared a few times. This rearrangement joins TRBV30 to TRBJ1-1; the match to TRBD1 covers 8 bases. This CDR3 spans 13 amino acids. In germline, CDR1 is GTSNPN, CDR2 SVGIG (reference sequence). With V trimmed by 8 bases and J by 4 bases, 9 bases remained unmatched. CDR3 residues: CARSDRGVTEAFF. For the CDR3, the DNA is TGTGCCCGGTCAGACAGGGGAGTCACTGAAGCTTTCTTT. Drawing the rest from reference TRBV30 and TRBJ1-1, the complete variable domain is SQTIHQWPATLVQPVGSPLSLECTVEGTSNPNLYWYRQAAGRGLQLLFYSVGIGQISSEVPQNLSASRPQDRQFILSSKKLLLSDSGFYLCARSDRGVTEAFFGQGTRLTVV.